This TCR beta chain was sequenced during a study of CD8 T cells in ankylosing spondylitis. This clonotype was observed many times. What it binds is unknown. Preparation of TCR beta libraries was done by quantitative 5'-RACE with molecular barcodes. A single record per CDR3 protein comes from TCRdb applying MiXCR to the 5' RACE reads. The table has a few hundred thousand distinct CDR3 sequences, about a sixth seen once. General observations from the study: CD8+ by phenotype, disease-linked clones were relatively rare in peripheral blood. The study looked at matched synovial fluid samples from ankylosing spondylitis patients. Disease-linked clones were reported to be significantly enriched there. The study identified a TCR beta motif of about eight highly homologous variants that appeared characteristic of ankylosing spondylitis blood.

Sample: blood, either unsorted or a sorted T cell fraction (not recorded which). The sequence was obtained from a male donor with ankylosing spondylitis.

Here the CDR3 reads CASSLERVSYNEQFF. CDR3 DNA: TGTGCCAGCAGCTTAGAGCGGGTCTCCTACAATGAGCAGTTCTTC. The chain joins TRBV7-3 to TRBJ2-1; possible D gene TRBD2, 6 bases. The germline gives CDR1 SGHTA, CDR2 FQGTGA. The CDR3 has 15 amino acids. V was shortened by 2 bases and J by 0 bases, with 8 bases between the two germline ends.